This TCR beta chain originates from a study of CD8+ T cells in alopecia areata. About the study: Using the percentage of affected scalp area, treated patients' severity was scored. General observations from the study: Many expanded lesional clones persisted in scalp and blood during tofacitinib treatment.

cDNA reverse transcribed from extracted RNA served as the sequencing template. TCRdb's table, derived via immunoSEQ multiplex PCR, lists solely in-frame clones and lacks some. The sample lists roughly 190,000 clones; around three fifths were seen once. Trimming cost V 3 bases and J 6 bases, with 7 bases left between them. Germline CDR1 reads KGHSH; CDR2 reads LQKENI. The CDR3 is made up of 12 amino acids. Treatment given: oral pan-JAK inhibitor, 5-10 mg twice daily. It was from alopecia areata patients that lesional scalp punch biopsies and peripheral blood were collected. This clone was observed a few times. Its antigen is still unknown.

The rearrangement uses TRBV18 and TRBJ2-3, with unresolved D. Sequenced material: CD4+ T cells sorted from blood, taken at week 24, from a patient treated with tofacitinib. The source of this sequence is a human donor with alopecia areata. The CDR3 sequence is CASSPQTDTQYF. The DNA of the CDR3 is TGTGCCAGCTCACCCCAGACTGATACGCAGTATTTT.